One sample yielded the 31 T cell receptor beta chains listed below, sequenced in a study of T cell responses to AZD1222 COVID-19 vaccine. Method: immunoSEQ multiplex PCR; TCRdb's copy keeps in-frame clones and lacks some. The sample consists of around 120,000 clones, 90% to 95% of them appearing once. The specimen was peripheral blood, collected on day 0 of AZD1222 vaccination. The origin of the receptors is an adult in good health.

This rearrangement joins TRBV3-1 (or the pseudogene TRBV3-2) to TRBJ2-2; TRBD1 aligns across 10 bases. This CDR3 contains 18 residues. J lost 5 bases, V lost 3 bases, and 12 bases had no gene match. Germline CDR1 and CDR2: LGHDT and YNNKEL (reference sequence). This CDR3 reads CASSQAPRTGGWTGELFF. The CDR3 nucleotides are TGTGCCAGCAGCCAGGCCCCCAGGACAGGGGGATGGACCGGGGAGCTGTTTTTT.

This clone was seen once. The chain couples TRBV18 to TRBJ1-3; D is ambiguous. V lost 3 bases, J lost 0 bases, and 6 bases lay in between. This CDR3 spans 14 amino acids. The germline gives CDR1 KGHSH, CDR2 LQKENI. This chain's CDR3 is CASSPSDSGNTIYF. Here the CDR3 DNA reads TGTGCCAGCTCACCGTCCGACTCTGGAAACACCATATATTTT.

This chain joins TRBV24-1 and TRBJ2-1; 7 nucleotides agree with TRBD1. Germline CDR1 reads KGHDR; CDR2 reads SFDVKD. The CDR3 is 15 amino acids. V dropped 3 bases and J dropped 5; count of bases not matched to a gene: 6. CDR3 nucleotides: TGTGCCACCAGTGATAAGGGGGCCTTCGACAATGAGCAGTTCTTC. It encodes CATSDKGAFDNEQFF.

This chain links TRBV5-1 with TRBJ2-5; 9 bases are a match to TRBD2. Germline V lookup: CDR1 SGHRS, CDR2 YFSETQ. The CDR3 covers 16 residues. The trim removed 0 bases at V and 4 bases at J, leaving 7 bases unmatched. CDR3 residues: CASSLEVAGVTETQYF. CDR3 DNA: TGCGCCAGCAGCTTGGAGGTAGCGGGAGTTACAGAGACCCAGTACTTC.

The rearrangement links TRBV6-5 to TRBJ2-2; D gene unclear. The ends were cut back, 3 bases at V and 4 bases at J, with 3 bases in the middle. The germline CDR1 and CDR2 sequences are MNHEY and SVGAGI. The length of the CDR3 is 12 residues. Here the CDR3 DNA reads TGTGCCAGCAGTTATTCCACCGGGGAGCTGTTTTTT. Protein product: CASSYSTGELFF.

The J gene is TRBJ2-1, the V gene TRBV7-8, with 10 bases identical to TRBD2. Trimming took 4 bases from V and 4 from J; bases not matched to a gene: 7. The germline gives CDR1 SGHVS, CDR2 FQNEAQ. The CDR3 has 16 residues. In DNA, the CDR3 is TGTGCCAGCAGCTCCATGAGCGGGAGGGAATACAATGAGCAGTTCTTC. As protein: CASSSMSGREYNEQFF.

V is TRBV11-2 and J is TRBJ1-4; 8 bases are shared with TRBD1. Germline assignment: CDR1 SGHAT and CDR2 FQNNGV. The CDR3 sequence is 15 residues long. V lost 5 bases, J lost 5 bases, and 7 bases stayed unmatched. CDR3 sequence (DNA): TGTGCCAGCAGCCTCGGGACAGGATTAAATGAAAAACTGTTTTTT. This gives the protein CASSLGTGLNEKLFF.

The DNA of the CDR3 is TGCAGTGCTAGTTCCTACAGGATACAAGAGACCCAGTACTTC. This codes for CSASSYRIQETQYF. The V call is TRBV20-1, the J call TRBJ2-5; TRBD1 is a possible D gene (5 bases). Germline V gene sequence: CDR1 DFQATT, CDR2 SNEGSKA (reference sequence). The CDR3 is made up of 14 amino acids. The V and J ends lost 3 bases and 2 bases respectively, with 13 bases between them.

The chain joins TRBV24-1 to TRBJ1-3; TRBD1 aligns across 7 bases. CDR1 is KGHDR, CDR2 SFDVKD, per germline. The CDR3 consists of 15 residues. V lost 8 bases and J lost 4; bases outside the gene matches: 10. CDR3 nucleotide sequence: TGTGCCACCACGTATTCAACAGGGGTCGGAAACACCATATATTTT. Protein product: CATTYSTGVGNTIYF.

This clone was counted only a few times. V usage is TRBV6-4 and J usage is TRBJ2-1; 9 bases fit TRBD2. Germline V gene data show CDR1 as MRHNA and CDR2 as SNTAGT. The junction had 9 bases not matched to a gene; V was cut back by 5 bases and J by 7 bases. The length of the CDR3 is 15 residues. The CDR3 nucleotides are TGTGCCAGCAGTTTTTCGACTAGCGGTATTAATGAGCAGTTCTTC. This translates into CASSFSTSGINEQFF.

The CDR3 nucleotides read TGTGCCAGCTTAGGGACACCGAACGAGCAGTACTTC. It encodes CASLGTPNEQYF. V is TRBV7-9 and J is TRBJ2-7, with D maybe TRBD1 (6 bases). Trimming removed 8 bases from V and 5 bases from J, with 13 bases in between. Germline CDR1 is SEHNR and CDR2 is FQNEAQ (reference sequence). The CDR3 length is 12 residues.

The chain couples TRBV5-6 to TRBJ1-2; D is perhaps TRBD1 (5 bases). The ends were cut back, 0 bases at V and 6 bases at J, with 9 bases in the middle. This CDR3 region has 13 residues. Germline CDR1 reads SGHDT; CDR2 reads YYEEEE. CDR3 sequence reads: CASSLAAGDGYTF. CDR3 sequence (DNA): TGTGCCAGCAGCTTGGCGGCGGGGGATGGCTACACCTTC.

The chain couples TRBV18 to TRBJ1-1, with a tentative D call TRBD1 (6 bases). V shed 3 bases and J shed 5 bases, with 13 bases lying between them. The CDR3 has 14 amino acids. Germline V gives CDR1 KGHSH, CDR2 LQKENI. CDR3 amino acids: CASSPPGVETEAFF. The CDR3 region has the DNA TGTGCCAGCTCACCCCCAGGGGTGGAGACTGAAGCTTTCTTT.

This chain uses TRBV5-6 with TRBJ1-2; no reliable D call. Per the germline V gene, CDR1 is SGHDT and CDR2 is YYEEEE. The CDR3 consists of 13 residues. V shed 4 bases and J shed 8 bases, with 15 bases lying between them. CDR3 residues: CASSPRPPRGYTF. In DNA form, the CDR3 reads TGTGCCAGCAGCCCGAGACCGCCACGCGGCTACACCTTC.

The CDR3 coding sequence is TGTGCCAGCTCACCTACCCACGGCGGGTACAATGAGCAGTTCTTC. Translation gives CASSPTHGGYNEQFF. The rearrangement links TRBV18 to TRBJ2-1, with D possibly being TRBD2 (5 bases). Per germline, CDR1 KGHSH and CDR2 LQKENI. This CDR3 is 15 amino acids long. The V gene lost 3 bases and the J gene lost 4 bases, with 13 bases spanning the gap.

CDR3 DNA sequence: TGTGCCAGCAGCTACGGGCAGGGTGCAAAATCTGAAGCTTTCTTT. Amino acids: CASSYGQGAKSEAFF. The chain recombines TRBV7-9 with TRBJ1-1, with D possibly TRBD1 on 5 matching bases. Per germline, CDR1 SEHNR and CDR2 FQNEAQ (reference sequence). The germline V and J ends were trimmed by 4 bases and 6 bases, with 18 bases remaining between them. CDR3 length: 15 amino acids.

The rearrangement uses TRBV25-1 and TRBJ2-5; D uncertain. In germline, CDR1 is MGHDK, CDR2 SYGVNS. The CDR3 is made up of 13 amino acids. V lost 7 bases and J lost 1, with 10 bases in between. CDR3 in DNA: TGTGCCAGCATAGGACGGCTCCAAGAGACCCAGTACTTC. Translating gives CASIGRLQETQYF.

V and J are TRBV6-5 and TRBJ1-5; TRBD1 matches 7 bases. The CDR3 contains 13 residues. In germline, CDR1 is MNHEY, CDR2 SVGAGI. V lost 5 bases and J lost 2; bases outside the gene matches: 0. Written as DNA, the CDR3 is TGTGCCAGCAGTACAGGGGGCAATCAGCCCCAGCATTTT. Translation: CASSTGGNQPQHF.

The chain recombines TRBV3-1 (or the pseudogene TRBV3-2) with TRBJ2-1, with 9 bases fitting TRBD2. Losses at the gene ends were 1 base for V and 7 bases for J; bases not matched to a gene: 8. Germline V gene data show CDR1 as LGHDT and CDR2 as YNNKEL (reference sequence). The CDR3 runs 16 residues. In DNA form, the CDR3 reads TGTGCCAGCAGCCAAGTGGGACTAGCAGAGGTAAATGAGCAGTTCTTC. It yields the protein CASSQVGLAEVNEQFF.

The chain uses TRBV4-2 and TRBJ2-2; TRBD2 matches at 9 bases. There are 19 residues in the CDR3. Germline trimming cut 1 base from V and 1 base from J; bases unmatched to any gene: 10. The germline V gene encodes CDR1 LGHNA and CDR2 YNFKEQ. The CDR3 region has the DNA TGTGCCAGCAGCCAAGGGATGGCTAGCGGGAATTTGAACACCGGGGAGCTGTTTTTT. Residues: CASSQGMASGNLNTGELFF.

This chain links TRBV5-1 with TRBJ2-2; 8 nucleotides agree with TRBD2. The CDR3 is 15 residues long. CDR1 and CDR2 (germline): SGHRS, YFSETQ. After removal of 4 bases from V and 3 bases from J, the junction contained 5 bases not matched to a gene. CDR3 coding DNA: TGCGCCAGCAGCCAGGGACTAGGAGACACCGGGGAGCTGTTTTTT. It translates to CASSQGLGDTGELFF.

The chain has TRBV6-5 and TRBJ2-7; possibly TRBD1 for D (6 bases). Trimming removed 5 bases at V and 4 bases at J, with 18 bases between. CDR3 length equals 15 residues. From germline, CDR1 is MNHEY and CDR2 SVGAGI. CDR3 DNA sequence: TGTGCCAGCAGTAGTCCCATCCAGGGGATATACGAGCAGTACTTC. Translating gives CASSSPIQGIYEQYF.

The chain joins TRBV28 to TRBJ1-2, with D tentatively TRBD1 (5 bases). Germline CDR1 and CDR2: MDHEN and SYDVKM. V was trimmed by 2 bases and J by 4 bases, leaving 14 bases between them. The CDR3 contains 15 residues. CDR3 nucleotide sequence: TGTGCCAGCAGTTTACCGGCCAGGGATGTCTATGGCTACACCTTC. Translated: CASSLPARDVYGYTF.

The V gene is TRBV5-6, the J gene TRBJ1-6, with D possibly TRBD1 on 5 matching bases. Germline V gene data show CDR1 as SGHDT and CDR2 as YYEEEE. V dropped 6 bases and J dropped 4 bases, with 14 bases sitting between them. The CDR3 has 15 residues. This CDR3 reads CASTARGGYNSPLHF. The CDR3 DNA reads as TGTGCCAGCACCGCGCGGGGGGGGTATAATTCACCCCTCCACTTT.

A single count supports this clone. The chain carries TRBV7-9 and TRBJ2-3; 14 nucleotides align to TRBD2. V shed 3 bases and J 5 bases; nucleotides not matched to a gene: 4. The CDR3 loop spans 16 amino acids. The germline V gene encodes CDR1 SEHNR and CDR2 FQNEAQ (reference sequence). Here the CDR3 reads CASSFGTSGSEDTQYF. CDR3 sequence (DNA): TGTGCCAGCAGCTTTGGGACTAGCGGGAGTGAAGATACGCAGTATTTT. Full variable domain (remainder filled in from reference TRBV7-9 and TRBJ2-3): DTGVSQNPRHKITKRGQNVTFRCDPISEHNRLYWYRQTLGQGPEFLTYFQNEAQLEKSRLLSDRFSAERPKGSFSTLEIQRTEQGDSAMYLCASSFGTSGSEDTQYFGPGTRLTVL.

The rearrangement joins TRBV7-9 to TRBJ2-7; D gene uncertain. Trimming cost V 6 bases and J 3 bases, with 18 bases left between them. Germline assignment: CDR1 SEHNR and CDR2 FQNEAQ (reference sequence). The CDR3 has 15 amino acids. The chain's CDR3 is CASSPRVTGVYEQYF. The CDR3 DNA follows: TGTGCCAGCAGTCCTAGGGTAACCGGCGTCTACGAGCAGTACTTC.

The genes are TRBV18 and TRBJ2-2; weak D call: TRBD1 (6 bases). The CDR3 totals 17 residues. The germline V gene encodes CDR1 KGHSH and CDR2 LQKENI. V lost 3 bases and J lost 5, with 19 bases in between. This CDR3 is CASSPSLGAFGTGELFF. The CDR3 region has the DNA TGTGCCAGCTCACCGTCATTGGGGGCGTTCGGAACCGGGGAGCTGTTTTTT.

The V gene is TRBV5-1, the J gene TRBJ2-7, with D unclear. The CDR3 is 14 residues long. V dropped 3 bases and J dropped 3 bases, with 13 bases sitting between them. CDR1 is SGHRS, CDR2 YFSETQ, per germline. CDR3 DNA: TGCGCCAGCAGCTACCAAGGACGGAACTACGAGCAGTACTTC. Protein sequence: CASSYQGRNYEQYF. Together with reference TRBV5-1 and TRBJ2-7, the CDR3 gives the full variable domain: KAGVTQTPRYLIKTRGQQVTLSCSPISGHRSVSWYQQTPGQGLQFLFEYFSETQRNKGNFPGRFSGRQFSNSRSEMNVSTLELGDSALYLCASSYQGRNYEQYFGPGTRLTVT.

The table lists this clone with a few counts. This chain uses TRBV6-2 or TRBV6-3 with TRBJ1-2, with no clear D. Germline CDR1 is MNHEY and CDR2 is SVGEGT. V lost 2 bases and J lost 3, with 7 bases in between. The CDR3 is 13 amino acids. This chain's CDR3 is CASSYSSYYGYTF. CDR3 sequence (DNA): TGTGCCAGCAGTTACAGCAGCTACTATGGCTACACCTTC.

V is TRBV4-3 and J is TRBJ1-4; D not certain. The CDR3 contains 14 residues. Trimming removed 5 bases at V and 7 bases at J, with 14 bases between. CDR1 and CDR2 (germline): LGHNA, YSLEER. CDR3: CASSTGFGGEKLFF. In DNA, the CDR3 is TGCGCCAGCAGCACTGGCTTCGGAGGTGAAAAACTGTTTTTT.

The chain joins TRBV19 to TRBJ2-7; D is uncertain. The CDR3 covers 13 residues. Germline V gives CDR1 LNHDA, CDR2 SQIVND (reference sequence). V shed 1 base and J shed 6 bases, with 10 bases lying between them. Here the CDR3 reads CASSIAYLSEQYF. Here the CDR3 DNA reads TGTGCCAGTAGTATAGCCTACCTCAGCGAGCAGTACTTC.